The sequence of this T cell receptor beta chain was determined in a study of identical twins. Findings and caveats of the study: Conclusions were drawn cross-sectionally by statistical analysis, without following the same donors. Fewer insertions were carried by abundant cord blood beta clonotypes, but none was seen in memory repertoires.

The table lists this clonotype with a few counts. Antigen specificity is unknown. Unique molecular identifiers were in the cDNA, with template-switch universal primer binding. MiXCR, run by TCRdb on the 5' RACE reads, gives a single entry per CDR3 protein. The table records some 900,000 distinct CDR3 sequences, 12% of them present only once. The germline CDR1 and CDR2 sequences are SEHNR and FQNEAQ (reference sequence). The V gene lost 3 bases and the J gene lost 3 bases, with 15 bases spanning the gap. This CDR3 has 15 amino acids. In addition, the sample was reused for a study of yellow fever vaccine responses in identical twins. That study adds: Vaccine-induced T cell responses in twins were reportedly observed to appear partly convergent, partly personalized.

Sample: PBMCs. The sequence came from a woman between 18 and 30 years old in good health. The V and J genes are TRBV7-9 and TRBJ2-7, with a weak D call TRBD2 (5 bases). The CDR3 region is CASSFGAAAFYEQYF. In DNA, the CDR3 is TGTGCCAGCAGCTTCGGAGCGGCGGCGTTCTACGAGCAGTACTTC.